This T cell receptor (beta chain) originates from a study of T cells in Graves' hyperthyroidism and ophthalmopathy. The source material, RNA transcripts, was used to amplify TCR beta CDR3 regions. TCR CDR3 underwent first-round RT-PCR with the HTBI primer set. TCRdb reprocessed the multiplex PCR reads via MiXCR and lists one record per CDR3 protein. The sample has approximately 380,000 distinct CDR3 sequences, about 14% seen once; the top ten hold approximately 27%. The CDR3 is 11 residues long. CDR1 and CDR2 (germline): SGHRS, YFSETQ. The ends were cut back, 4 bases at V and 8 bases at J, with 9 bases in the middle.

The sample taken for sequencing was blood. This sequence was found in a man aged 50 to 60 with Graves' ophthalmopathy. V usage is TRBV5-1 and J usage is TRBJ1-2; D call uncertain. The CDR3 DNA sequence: TGCGCCAGCAGCGCCGACGGGGGCTACACCTTC. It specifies CASSADGGYTF. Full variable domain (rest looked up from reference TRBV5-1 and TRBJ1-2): KAGVTQTPRYLIKTRGQQVTLSCSPISGHRSVSWYQQTPGQGLQFLFEYFSETQRNKGNFPGRFSGRQFSNSRSEMNVSTLELGDSALYLCASSADGGYTFGSGTRLTVV.